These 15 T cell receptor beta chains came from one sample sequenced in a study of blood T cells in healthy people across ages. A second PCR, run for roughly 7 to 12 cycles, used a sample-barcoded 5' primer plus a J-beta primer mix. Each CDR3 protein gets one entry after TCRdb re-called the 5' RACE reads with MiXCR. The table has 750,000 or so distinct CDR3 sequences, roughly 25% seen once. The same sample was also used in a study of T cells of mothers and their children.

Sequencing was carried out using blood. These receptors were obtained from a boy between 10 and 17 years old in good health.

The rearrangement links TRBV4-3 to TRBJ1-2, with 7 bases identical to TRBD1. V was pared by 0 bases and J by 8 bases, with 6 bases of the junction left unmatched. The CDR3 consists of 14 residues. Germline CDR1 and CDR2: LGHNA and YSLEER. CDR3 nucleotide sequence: TGCGCCAGCAGCCAAGATACAGGGGTCCTCGGCTACACCTTC. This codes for CASSQDTGVLGYTF.

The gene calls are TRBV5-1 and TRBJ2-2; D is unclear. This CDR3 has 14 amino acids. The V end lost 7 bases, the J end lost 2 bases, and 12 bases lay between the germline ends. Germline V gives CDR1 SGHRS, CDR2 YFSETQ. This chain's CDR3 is CASAENRNTGELFF. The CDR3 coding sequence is TGCGCCAGCGCGGAGAATAGAAACACCGGGGAGCTGTTTTTT.

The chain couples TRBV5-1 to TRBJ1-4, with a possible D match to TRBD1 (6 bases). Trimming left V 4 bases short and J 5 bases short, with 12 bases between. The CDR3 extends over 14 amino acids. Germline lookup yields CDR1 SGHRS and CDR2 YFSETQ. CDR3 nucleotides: TGCGCCAGCAGCGTACGGGGGGGCAATGAAAAACTGTTTTTT. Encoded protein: CASSVRGGNEKLFF.

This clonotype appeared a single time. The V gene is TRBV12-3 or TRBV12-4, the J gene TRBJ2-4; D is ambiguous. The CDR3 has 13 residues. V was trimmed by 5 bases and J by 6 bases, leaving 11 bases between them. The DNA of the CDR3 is TGTGCCAGCAGTGGATCACGGTCAAACATTCAGTACTTC. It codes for CASSGSRSNIQYF.

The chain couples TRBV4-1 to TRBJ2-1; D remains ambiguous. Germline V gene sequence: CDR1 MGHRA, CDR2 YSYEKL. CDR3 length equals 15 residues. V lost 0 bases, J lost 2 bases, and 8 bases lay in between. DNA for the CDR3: TGCGCCAGCAGCCAAGACTTGGGCCCCTACAATGAGCAGTTCTTC. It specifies CASSQDLGPYNEQFF.

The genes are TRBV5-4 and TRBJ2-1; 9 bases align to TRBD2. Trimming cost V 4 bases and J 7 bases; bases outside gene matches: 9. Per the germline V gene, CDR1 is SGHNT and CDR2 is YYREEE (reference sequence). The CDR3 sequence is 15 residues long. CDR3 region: CASSAGTSRGNEQFF. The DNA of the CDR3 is TGTGCCAGCAGCGCCGGGACTAGCCGGGGGAATGAGCAGTTCTTC.

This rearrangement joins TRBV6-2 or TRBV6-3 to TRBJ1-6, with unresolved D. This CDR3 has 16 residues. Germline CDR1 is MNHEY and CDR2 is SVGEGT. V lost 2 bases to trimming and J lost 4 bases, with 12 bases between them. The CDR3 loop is CASSYPKAEYNSPLHF. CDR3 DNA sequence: TGTGCCAGCAGTTACCCGAAGGCGGAATATAATTCACCCCTCCACTTT.

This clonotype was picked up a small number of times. CDR3 loop: CAIAGTGGDSGANVLTF. The CDR3 bases are TGTGCCATCGCCGGGACAGGGGGCGACTCTGGGGCCAACGTCCTGACTTTC. The gene calls are TRBV10-3 and TRBJ2-6, with 12 bases aligning to TRBD1. CDR1 is ENHRY, CDR2 SYGVKD, per germline. V lost 8 bases to trimming and J lost 0 bases; unmatched junction nucleotides: 5. CDR3 size: 17 residues.

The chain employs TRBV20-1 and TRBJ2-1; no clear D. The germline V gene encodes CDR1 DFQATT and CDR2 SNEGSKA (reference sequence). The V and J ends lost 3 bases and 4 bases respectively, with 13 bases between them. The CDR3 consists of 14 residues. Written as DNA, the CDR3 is TGCAGTGCTAGGGACCGCACAAAGTACAATGAGCAGTTCTTC. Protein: CSARDRTKYNEQFF.

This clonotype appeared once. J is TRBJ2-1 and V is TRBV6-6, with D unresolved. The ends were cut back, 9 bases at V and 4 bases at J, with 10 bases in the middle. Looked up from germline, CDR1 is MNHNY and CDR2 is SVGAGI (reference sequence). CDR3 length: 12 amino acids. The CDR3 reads CASPSGYNEQFF. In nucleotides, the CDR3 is TGTGCCAGTCCTAGTGGTTACAATGAGCAGTTCTTC.

The CDR3 here is CSVEGRLPAGQFLSTDTQYF. CDR3 bases: TGCAGCGTTGAAGGACGCTTGCCCGCGGGGCAGTTTCTGAGCACAGATACGCAGTATTTT. This chain joins TRBV29-1 and TRBJ2-3; TRBD2 is a possible D gene (6 bases). The CDR3 runs 20 residues. In germline, CDR1 is SQVTM, CDR2 ANQGSEA. V gave up 1 base and J gave up 0 bases, with 26 bases separating them.

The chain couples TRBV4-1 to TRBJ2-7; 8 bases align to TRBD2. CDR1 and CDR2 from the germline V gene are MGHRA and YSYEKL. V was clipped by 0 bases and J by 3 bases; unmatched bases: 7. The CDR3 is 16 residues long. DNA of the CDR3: TGCGCCAGCAGCCAAGACGCGGGGGGCTACTACTACGAGCAGTACTTC. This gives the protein CASSQDAGGYYYEQYF.

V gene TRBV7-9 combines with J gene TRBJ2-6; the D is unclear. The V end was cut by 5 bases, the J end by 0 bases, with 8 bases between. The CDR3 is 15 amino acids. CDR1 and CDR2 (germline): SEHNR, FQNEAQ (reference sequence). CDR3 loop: CASSHLRSGANVLTF. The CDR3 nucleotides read TGTGCCAGCAGCCACCTCCGCTCTGGGGCCAACGTCCTGACTTTC.

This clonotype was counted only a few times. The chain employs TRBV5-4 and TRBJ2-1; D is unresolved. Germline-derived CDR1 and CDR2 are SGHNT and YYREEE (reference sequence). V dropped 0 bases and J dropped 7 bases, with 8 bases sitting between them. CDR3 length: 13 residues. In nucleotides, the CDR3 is TGTGCCAGCAGCTTGGCCTTACAGAATGAGCAGTTCTTC. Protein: CASSLALQNEQFF.

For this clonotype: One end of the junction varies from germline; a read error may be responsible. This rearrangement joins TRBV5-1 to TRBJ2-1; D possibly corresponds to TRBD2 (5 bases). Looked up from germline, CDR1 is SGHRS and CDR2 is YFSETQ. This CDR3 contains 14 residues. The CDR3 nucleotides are TGCACCAGCAGCGGCGATCTAGGTTACAATGAGCAGTTCTTC. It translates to CTSSGDLGYNEQFF.